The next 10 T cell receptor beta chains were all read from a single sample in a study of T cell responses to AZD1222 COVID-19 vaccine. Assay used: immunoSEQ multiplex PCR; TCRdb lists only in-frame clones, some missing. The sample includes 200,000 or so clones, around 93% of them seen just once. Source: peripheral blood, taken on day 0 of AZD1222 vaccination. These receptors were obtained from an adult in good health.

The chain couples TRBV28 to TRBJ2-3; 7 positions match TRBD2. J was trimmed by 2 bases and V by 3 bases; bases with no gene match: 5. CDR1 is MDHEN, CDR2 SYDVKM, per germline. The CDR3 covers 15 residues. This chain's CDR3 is CASSLEGGPTDTQYF. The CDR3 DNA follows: TGTGCCAGCAGTTTGGAGGGAGGGCCCACAGATACGCAGTATTTT.

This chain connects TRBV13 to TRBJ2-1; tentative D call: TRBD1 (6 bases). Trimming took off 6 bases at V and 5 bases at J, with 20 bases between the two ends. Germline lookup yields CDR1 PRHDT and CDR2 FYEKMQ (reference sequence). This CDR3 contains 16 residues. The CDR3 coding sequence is TGTGCCAGCAGTGATAGCCGGGACACGGCGCACAATGAGCAGTTCTTC. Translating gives CASSDSRDTAHNEQFF.

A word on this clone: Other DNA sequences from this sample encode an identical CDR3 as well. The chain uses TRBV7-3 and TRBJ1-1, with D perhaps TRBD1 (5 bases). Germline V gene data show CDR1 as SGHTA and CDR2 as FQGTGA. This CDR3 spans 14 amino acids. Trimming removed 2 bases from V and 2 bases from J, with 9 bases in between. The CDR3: CASSLSGGNTEAFF. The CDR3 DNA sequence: TGTGCCAGCAGCTTATCGGGGGGTAACACTGAAGCTTTCTTT.

In nucleotides, the CDR3 is TGTGCCTGGAGTAGGAGGGGGAACAATCAGCCCCAGCATTTT. It encodes CAWSRRGNNQPQHF. V and J are TRBV30 and TRBJ1-5; D possibly corresponds to TRBD1 (6 bases). Trimming shortened V by 2 bases and J by 3 bases, and 11 bases separated the two germline ends. The CDR3 totals 14 residues. The germline V gene encodes CDR1 GTSNPN and CDR2 SVGIG (reference sequence). The variable domain in full, with the rest retrieved from reference TRBV30 and TRBJ1-5, is SQTIHQWPATLVQPVGSPLSLECTVEGTSNPNLYWYRQAAGRGLQLLFYSVGIGQISSEVPQNLSASRPQDRQFILSSKKLLLSDSGFYLCAWSRRGNNQPQHFGDGTRLSIL.

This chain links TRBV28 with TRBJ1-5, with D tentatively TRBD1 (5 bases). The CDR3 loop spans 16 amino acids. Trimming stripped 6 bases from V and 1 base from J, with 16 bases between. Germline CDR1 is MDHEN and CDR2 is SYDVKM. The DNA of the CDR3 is TGTGCCAGCAGGTACCCATTCCCAGGGAGCAATCAGCCCCAGCATTTT. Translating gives CASRYPFPGSNQPQHF.

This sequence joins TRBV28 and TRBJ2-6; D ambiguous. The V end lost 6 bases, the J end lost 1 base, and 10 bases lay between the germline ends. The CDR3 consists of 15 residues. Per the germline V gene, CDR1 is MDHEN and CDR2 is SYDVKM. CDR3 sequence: CASSLDTSGANVLTF. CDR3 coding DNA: TGTGCCAGCAGCCTCGACACATCTGGGGCCAACGTCCTGACTTTC.

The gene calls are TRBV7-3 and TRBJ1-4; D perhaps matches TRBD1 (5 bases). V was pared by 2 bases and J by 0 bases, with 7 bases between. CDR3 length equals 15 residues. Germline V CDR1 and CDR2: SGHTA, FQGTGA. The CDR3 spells CASSLSGATNEKLFF. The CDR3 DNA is TGTGCCAGCAGCTTATCGGGGGCAACTAATGAAAAACTGTTTTTT.

CDR3 amino acids: CASSLLLGYGYTF. Written as DNA, the CDR3 is TGTGCCAGCAGTTTACTTCTGGGGTATGGCTACACCTTC. The gene calls are TRBV12-3 or TRBV12-4 and TRBJ1-2, with no clear D. With 2 bases removed from V and 5 bases from J, the gap between germline ends came to 9 bases. The CDR3 covers 13 residues.

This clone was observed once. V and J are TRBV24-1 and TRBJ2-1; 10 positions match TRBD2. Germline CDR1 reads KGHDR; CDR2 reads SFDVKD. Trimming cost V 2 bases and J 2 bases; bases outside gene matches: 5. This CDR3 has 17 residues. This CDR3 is CATSDSLSGRAYNEQFF. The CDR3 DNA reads TGTGCCACCAGTGATTCCTTGAGCGGGAGGGCCTACAATGAGCAGTTCTTC.

The CDR3 nucleotides are TGTGCCAGCAGTAGACTAGCGGGAGGCTCCTACGAGCAGTACTTC. It translates to CASSRLAGGSYEQYF. The chain is built from TRBV6-6 and TRBJ2-7, with 13 bases aligning to TRBD2. Germline-derived CDR1 and CDR2 are MNHNY and SVGAGI (reference sequence). J lost 0 bases, V lost 5 bases, and 1 base had no gene match. The CDR3 totals 15 residues.